Listed below are T cell receptor beta chains from one sample, sequenced in a study of blood T cell repertoires in COVID-19. TCRdb keeps only in-frame clones here, not all; method: immunoSEQ multiplex PCR. Here the sample spans tens of thousands of clones, 80% to 90% being singletons. The material sequenced was peripheral blood. The receptors were gathered from an elderly woman with active or convalescent COVID-19. Both conserved end residues are part of each CDR3. The D gene is left open where the match is weak. Not all rows give a size; the values are once, few, many and, for expanded clones, a class.

CDR3nt,CDR3aa,d_gene,j_gene,abundance,v_gene
TGTGCCAGCAGCTTCACAGGGGGCTTGAGCGGCTACACCTTC,CASSFTGGLSGYTF,TRBD1,TRBJ1-2,-,TRBV11-3
TGTGCCAGCTCACCATTGAGGTTGAACACTGAAGCTTTCTTT,CASSPLRLNTEAFF,-,TRBJ1-1,few,TRBV18
TGTGCCTGGAGTGGGAGTAATAATTCACCCCTCCACTTT,CAWSGSNNSPLHF,-,TRBJ1-6,-,TRBV30
TGTGCCAGCAGTGAAACGAGGACAGGGGCGGGTGAAGCTTTCTTT,CASSETRTGAGEAFF,TRBD1,TRBJ1-1,-,TRBV6-1
TGTGCAAGTCGCCCAGAGCGGACTAGCGGGACACTCACAGATACGCAGTATTTT,CASRPERTSGTLTDTQYF,-,TRBJ2-3,-,TRBV12-2
TGTGCCAGCAGCCCCGGGAATCAAGAGACCCAGTACTTC,CASSPGNQETQYF,-,TRBJ2-5,-,TRBV7-9
TGTGCCAGCAGCTTAGCGATCACAAACCAGCCCCAGCATTTT,CASSLAITNQPQHF,-,TRBJ1-5,-,TRBV7-8
TGTGCCATCAGTGAGGGGGGGGTCTCTGGCTACACCTTC,CAISEGGVSGYTF,-,TRBJ1-2,-,TRBV10-3
TGCAGCGCTGGAGACAGTAACTATGGCTACACCTTC,CSAGDSNYGYTF,-,TRBJ1-2,-,TRBV29-1
TGTGCCAGCAGTCCAGGGGTTGGGGAGACCCAGTACTTC,CASSPGVGETQYF,-,TRBJ2-5,-,TRBV27
TGTGCCAGCACCAAGGGACAGGGGAGCTATGGCTACACCTTC,CASTKGQGSYGYTF,TRBD1,TRBJ1-2,-,TRBV2
TGTGCCAGCAGTCAGGTATCCGGGACAGGGCCCCCTTGGACTAGCGAGGAGACCCAGTACTTC,CASSQVSGTGPPWTSEETQYF,-,TRBJ2-5,-,TRBV28
TGTGCCAGTAGTATACCTCCGGGACAGGGCTCTGGGGCCAACGTCCTGACTTTC,CASSIPPGQGSGANVLTF,TRBD1,TRBJ2-6,-,TRBV19
TGTGCCAGCAGTTACTCGGGGGGGCCTTGGGATGAGCAGTTCTTC,CASSYSGGPWDEQFF,-,TRBJ2-1,-,TRBV6-5
TGTGCCAGTAGCTATTATGGCGGCAGTTCCTACGAGCAGTACTTC,CASSYYGGSSYEQYF,-,TRBJ2-7,-,TRBV19
TGTGCCAGCAGCACACACGGGACAGGGGGCGGGAACTATGGCTACACCTTC,CASSTHGTGGGNYGYTF,-,TRBJ1-2,-,TRBV21-1
TGTGCCAGCAGCCCCAGACGGGTCACAGATACGCAGTATTTT,CASSPRRVTDTQYF,-,TRBJ2-3,-,TRBV7-2
TGTGCTAGTGGTTTGGTACGGTTCGGGGGGCCGCAGACTAACTATGGCTACACCTTC,CASGLVRFGGPQTNYGYTF,-,TRBJ1-2,-,TRBV12-5
TGTGCCAGCAGTGAAGTCAGGGGAATCGGGGAGCTGTTTTTT,CASSEVRGIGELFF,-,TRBJ2-2,-,TRBV6-1
TGTGCCAGCAGCCGCATCCCAGCGGGGGCCAACGAGCAGTACTTC,CASSRIPAGANEQYF,TRBD2,TRBJ2-7,-,TRBV9
TGCGCCAGCAGCGTAACTACAGGGACAGATCAAGAGACCCAGTACTTC,CASSVTTGTDQETQYF,TRBD1,TRBJ2-5,-,TRBV5-1
TGTGCCACCAGTGATTTGCAGCTAGCGGGGGCCCCACAGTTCTTC,CATSDLQLAGAPQFF,TRBD2,TRBJ2-1,-,TRBV24-1
TGTGCCAGCAGCAAAAGACAGGGGGGGAGAGGTACTGAAGCTTTCTTT,CASSKRQGGRGTEAFF,TRBD1,TRBJ1-1,-,TRBV5-6
TGCGCCAGCAGTGAGGATCGGACAGGGTTTCACGAGCAGTACTTC,CASSEDRTGFHEQYF,TRBD1,TRBJ2-7,-,TRBV10-1
TGCAGTGCTAGACAGGGTAGTGGCTACATCTTC,CSARQGSGYIF,-,TRBJ1-2,-,TRBV20-1
TGCGCCAGCAGCCAAGCGCCTTACCGACAGGGCATAGACACCGGGGAGCTGTTTTTT,CASSQAPYRQGIDTGELFF,TRBD1,TRBJ2-2,-,TRBV4-1